The clone carrying this T cell receptor beta chain was detected only a few times. Its cognate antigen is unknown. This sample is part of a study of cytomegalovirus exposure and HLA in healthy donors. Vbeta (60) and Jbeta (13) primers were used in the PCR. Sequenced by immunoSEQ multiplex PCR; TCRdb stores in-frame clones only, minus some. The data contain around 110,000 clones, 9.5% of them singletons. Findings and limits, study-wide: Prior analysis indicated that the majority of TCR beta V segments exhibited productivity approximately 90% or approximately 30% of the time.

Germline V gene data show CDR1 as SGHRS and CDR2 as YFSETQ. With V trimmed by 4 bases and J by 4 bases, 14 bases remained unmatched. This CDR3 spans 17 amino acids. The clonotype was recovered from a man aged 25-45 years in good health and CMV-seronegative. V usage is TRBV5-1 and J usage is TRBJ2-5; 9 positions agree with TRBD2. Input material: PBMCs. CDR3 nucleotide sequence: TGCGCCAGCAGCCAGTACGTTAGCGGGAGTGTTCGAGAGACCCAGTACTTC. It yields the protein CASSQYVSGSVRETQYF.